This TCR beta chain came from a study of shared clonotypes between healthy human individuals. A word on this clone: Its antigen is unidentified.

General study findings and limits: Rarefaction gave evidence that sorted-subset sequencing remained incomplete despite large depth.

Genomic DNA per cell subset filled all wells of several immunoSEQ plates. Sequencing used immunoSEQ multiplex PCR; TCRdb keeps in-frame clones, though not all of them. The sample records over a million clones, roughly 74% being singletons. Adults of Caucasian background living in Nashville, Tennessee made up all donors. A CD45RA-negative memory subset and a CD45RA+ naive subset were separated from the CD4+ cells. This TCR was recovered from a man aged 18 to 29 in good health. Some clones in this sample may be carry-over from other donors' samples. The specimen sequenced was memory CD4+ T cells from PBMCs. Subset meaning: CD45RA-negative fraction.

The CDR3: CAWSSLAGGWQYF. Here the CDR3 DNA reads TGTGCCTGGAGTTCGCTAGCGGGGGGGTGGCAGTATTTT. This chain uses TRBV30 with TRBJ2-3, with 12 bases identical to TRBD2. J lost 11 bases, V lost 2 bases, and 5 bases had no gene match. This CDR3 spans 13 amino acids. CDR1 is GTSNPN, CDR2 SVGIG, per germline (reference sequence).